The T cell receptor (beta chain) described here comes from a study of OX40 agonist ivuxolimab in advanced cancers. Regarding the research as a whole: The costimulatory receptor OX40 (CD134) was targeted by ivuxolimab, a fully human IgG2 agonistic monoclonal antibody. Intravenous ivuxolimab was administered to patients every 2 weeks at six dose levels: 0.01, 0.1, 0.3, 1.5, 3 and 10 mg/kg. Of the 50 to 55 dose-escalation patients, hepatocellular carcinoma was present in approximately 20, melanoma in approximately 15, renal cell carcinoma in 9 and head and neck cancer in 9. The dose-escalation cohort was roughly 87% male with a mean age of roughly 62 years, ranging from roughly 20 to 80. Patients were allowed to have had prior anti-PD-1, anti-PD-L1 or anti-CTLA-4 therapy, and roughly 40% of the dose-escalation patients had previously received checkpoint inhibitors. Partial responses occurred in three dose-escalation patients: two with cutaneous melanoma and one with hepatocellular carcinoma. Peripheral TCRbeta sequencing was intended to test whether TCR sequence diversity was altered and clonal T-cell expansion was caused by ivuxolimab. The paper covers the monotherapy dose-escalation part of the phase I ivuxolimab trial, which included N ≈ 50 patients.

The paper as a whole reports these results and caveats: In partial responders in the 0.1-3.0 mg/kg groups, normalized peripheral clonal expansion was found to be among the lowest, especially among CD8+ T cells. Antigen specificity was not determined for the clonally expanded peripheral T cells. Clonal expansion of both CD4+ and CD8+ blood T cells was observed from baseline to week 6 at doses 0.1 to 3.0 mg/kg. Low levels of normalized T-cell clonal expansion were also seen in some patients who did not respond. After ivuxolimab, CD8+ T cells had more expanded clones than CD4+ T cells on average.

Genomic DNA was extracted from sorted cells for sequencing of the TCRbeta CDR3 region. TCRbeta CDR3 regions were sequenced using the immunoSEQ Assay. TCRdb holds this immuneACCESS table with in-frame rearrangements only. Some clones are missing; in checked studies, unresolved V genes explain under half, and the rest has no known cause. This sample has around 7,000 clones in its table, and roughly 74% of those were observed once. The ten largest clones capture approximately 20% of the sample. The trial excluded patients who had a history of autoimmune disease or who were on systemic immunosuppression. Peripheral blood for TCR sequencing was drawn from every dose cohort at baseline, at cycle 4 day 1 and at cycle 7 day 1. Samples came from an open-label, multicenter, first-in-human phase I dose-escalation trial of ivuxolimab. Adults with locally advanced or metastatic head and neck squamous cell, hepatocellular, melanoma or renal cell carcinoma were enrolled in the trial. Before TCR sequencing, CD4+ T cells and CD8+ T cells from peripheral blood were sorted into separate populations.

Reading the germline V gene (reference sequence) gives CDR1 MNHEY and CDR2 SMNVEV. V was cut back by 4 bases and J by 2 bases, leaving a gap of 14 bases between them. Spanning cysteine to phenylalanine, the CDR3 consists of 15 amino acids. Here the CDR3 DNA is all that survives: 45 bases in frame from base 1. Concerning this clone itself: Its recognized antigen is unknown. Qualities for individual bases were not recorded, and no much larger clone is one base off.

The origin of this receptor is an adult with an advanced solid tumor such as melanoma, head and neck, liver or kidney cancer. This specimen was CD4+ or CD8+ T cells sorted from blood, taken in a trial of the OX40 agonist ivuxolimab. The V and J segments used are TRBV27 and TRBJ1-2, and TRBD1 may be the D gene, going by 5 matching bases. The CDR3 region reads CASSSDRGVNYGYTF. The base sequence is TGTGCCAGCAGTTCCGATCGGGGGGTAAACTATGGCTACACCTTC.